These T cell receptor beta chains were read from a single sample in a study of blood T cell repertoires in COVID-19. Assay: immunoSEQ multiplex PCR; the TCRdb copy retains only in-frame clones and omits some. Of about 300,000 clones listed, about 87% are singletons. Sequencing used peripheral blood. The receptors were sampled from a woman in her twenties or thirties with COVID-19, enrolled during active disease. The CDR3 runs from the conserved cysteine through the conserved F or W. Fields, in order: J gene, D gene, clone size, V gene, CDR3 DNA, CDR3 protein. The D gene is left open where the match is weak. The size field is filled for only some rows; it gives once, few, many or a size class.

J gene: TRBJ2-1; D gene: .; clone size: .; V gene: TRBV18; CDR3 DNA: TGTGCCAGCTCACCTCTTGACTCAAGCTCCTACAATGAGCAGTTCTTC; CDR3 protein: CASSPLDSSSYNEQFF
J gene: TRBJ1-2; D gene: TRBD1; clone size: .; V gene: TRBV27; CDR3 DNA: TGTGCCAGCAGCTCCGGGACAGGGGCTCGAGGCTATGGCTACACCTTC; CDR3 protein: CASSSGTGARGYGYTF
J gene: TRBJ1-1; D gene: TRBD1; clone size: .; V gene: TRBV19; CDR3 DNA: TGTGCCAGTAGTCTTCAGGGGGCTGAAGCTTTCTTT; CDR3 protein: CASSLQGAEAFF
J gene: TRBJ2-1; D gene: .; clone size: .; V gene: TRBV5-4; CDR3 DNA: TGTGCCAGCAGCTTGGAGGGGGGGACCTACAATGAGCAGTTCTTC; CDR3 protein: CASSLEGGTYNEQFF
J gene: TRBJ1-3; D gene: .; clone size: once; V gene: TRBV19; CDR3 DNA: TGTGCCAGTAGTACCCCGGGAGATGGAAACACCATATATTTT; CDR3 protein: CASSTPGDGNTIYF
J gene: TRBJ2-1; D gene: .; clone size: .; V gene: TRBV14; CDR3 DNA: TGTGCCAGCAGCCAAACCAATACAGGCGTACTCCAGTTCTTC; CDR3 protein: CASSQTNTGVLQFF
J gene: TRBJ1-2; D gene: .; clone size: .; V gene: TRBV5-5; CDR3 DNA: TGTGCCAGCCAACCAAAGTCGGGTTTCAACTATGGCTACACCTTC; CDR3 protein: CASQPKSGFNYGYTF
J gene: TRBJ1-1; D gene: .; clone size: .; V gene: TRBV11-3; CDR3 DNA: TGTGCCAGCAGCCGCGACAGGTTTCAGGGAAGCACTGAAGCTTTCTTT; CDR3 protein: CASSRDRFQGSTEAFF
J gene: TRBJ2-3; D gene: .; clone size: .; V gene: TRBV5-4; CDR3 DNA: TGTGCCAGCAGCTTTGGCCGGGGGTCCACAGATACGCAGTATTTT; CDR3 protein: CASSFGRGSTDTQYF
J gene: TRBJ1-4; D gene: .; clone size: .; V gene: TRBV28; CDR3 DNA: TGTGCCAGCAGCGGACAGTGGGCTAATGAAAAACTGTTTTTT; CDR3 protein: CASSGQWANEKLFF
J gene: TRBJ1-2; D gene: .; clone size: .; V gene: TRBV6-5; CDR3 DNA: TGTGCCAGCAGACAAGCGGGGGCTCTTAACTATGGCTACACCTTC; CDR3 protein: CASRQAGALNYGYTF
J gene: TRBJ1-3; D gene: TRBD1; clone size: .; V gene: TRBV2; CDR3 DNA: TGTGCCAGCATGAGGGGGACAGGGAATGGAAACACCATATATTTT; CDR3 protein: CASMRGTGNGNTIYF
J gene: TRBJ2-7; D gene: .; clone size: .; V gene: TRBV5-6; CDR3 DNA: TGTGCCAGCAGCCGGGACTCCTTCTCTTCCTACGAGCAGTACTTC; CDR3 protein: CASSRDSFSSYEQYF
J gene: TRBJ1-2; D gene: TRBD1; clone size: .; V gene: TRBV7-8; CDR3 DNA: TGTGCCAGCAGCCCACAGGGGGCGCAGGGCTACACCTTC; CDR3 protein: CASSPQGAQGYTF
J gene: TRBJ1-1; D gene: .; clone size: .; V gene: TRBV6-5; CDR3 DNA: TGTGCCAGCCCCGCTGAGAGATCTGAAGCTTTCTTT; CDR3 protein: CASPAERSEAFF
J gene: TRBJ2-7; D gene: TRBD1; clone size: .; V gene: TRBV7-9; CDR3 DNA: TGTGCCAGCAGCTTAGCTGGGGGGGGCGGGACAGGGGCCTACGAGCAGTACTTC; CDR3 protein: CASSLAGGGGTGAYEQYF
J gene: TRBJ1-1; D gene: TRBD1; clone size: .; V gene: TRBV11-3; CDR3 DNA: TGTGCCAGCAGCCCTGCCGGGACAGGGAACACTGAAGCTTTCTTT; CDR3 protein: CASSPAGTGNTEAFF
J gene: TRBJ2-3; D gene: .; clone size: once; V gene: TRBV7-8; CDR3 DNA: TGTGCCAGCAGCTTCCGGCTCAGGGATACGCAGTATTTT; CDR3 protein: CASSFRLRDTQYF
J gene: TRBJ1-2; D gene: .; clone size: .; V gene: TRBV28; CDR3 DNA: TGTGCCAGCAGTTCCCGGGGGGGGGCCCTCAACTATGGCTACACCTTC; CDR3 protein: CASSSRGGALNYGYTF
J gene: TRBJ2-3; D gene: .; clone size: once; V gene: TRBV15; CDR3 DNA: TGTGCCACCAGCAGAGGGGTTACAGCGGCCACAGATACGCAGTATTTT; CDR3 protein: CATSRGVTAATDTQYF
J gene: TRBJ1-1; D gene: TRBD1; clone size: .; V gene: TRBV10-3; CDR3 DNA: TGTGCCATCAGTGAGCAGGGGGTTTTGAACACTGAAGCTTTCTTT; CDR3 protein: CAISEQGVLNTEAFF
J gene: TRBJ1-1; D gene: .; clone size: .; V gene: TRBV29-1; CDR3 DNA: TGCAGCACCTCGACAGGGAACACTGAAGCTTTCTTT; CDR3 protein: CSTSTGNTEAFF
J gene: TRBJ2-5; D gene: .; clone size: .; V gene: TRBV2; CDR3 DNA: TGTGCCAGCAGTGAGGGGCCGGAGAAAGAGACCCAGTACTTC; CDR3 protein: CASSEGPEKETQYF
J gene: TRBJ1-3; D gene: .; clone size: .; V gene: TRBV25-1; CDR3 DNA: TGTGCCAGCAGTGAAGGGGGGAACACCATATATTTT; CDR3 protein: CASSEGGNTIYF
J gene: TRBJ1-5; D gene: .; clone size: .; V gene: TRBV18; CDR3 DNA: TGTGCCAGCTCCGCGAGGGTTATGGGGGCTAGGAGCAATCAGCCCCAGCATTTT; CDR3 protein: CASSARVMGARSNQPQHF
J gene: TRBJ2-3; D gene: TRBD2; clone size: .; V gene: TRBV7-3; CDR3 DNA: TGTGCCAGCAGCTCTAGCGGGCTTAGCACAGATACGCAGTATTTT; CDR3 protein: CASSSSGLSTDTQYF
J gene: TRBJ2-7; D gene: TRBD1; clone size: .; V gene: TRBV18; CDR3 DNA: TGTGCCAGCTCACCCAGGGGGCCCCCTCGACGCGAGCAGTACTTC; CDR3 protein: CASSPRGPPRREQYF
J gene: TRBJ1-5; D gene: .; clone size: .; V gene: TRBV5-8; CDR3 DNA: TGTGCCAGCAGCCACGGGGGGGGCGACCAGCCCCAGCATTTT; CDR3 protein: CASSHGGGDQPQHF